A selection of T cell receptor beta chains follows, all from one sample in a study of post-analysis software for immune sequencing data. MiXCR, applied by TCRdb to the PCR reads, yields one record per CDR3 protein. Of hundreds of thousands of distinct CDR3 sequences listed, around 40% were seen once; the top ten hold 9% to 14%. Source material: blood. Receptors were obtained from a girl aged 10-17 years with multiple sclerosis. Both conserved end residues are part of each CDR3. The D gene is left open where the match is weak. The size of a clone is reported for some rows only, either as once, few or many, or as a class for expanded clones.

v_call	clone_size	d_call	j_call	cdr3_aa	cdr3_nt
TRBV29-1	.	.	TRBJ1-4	CSVLGSATNEKLFF	TGCAGCGTCCTCGGATCCGCAACTAATGAAAAACTGTTTTTT
TRBV5-1	.	TRBD2	TRBJ2-5	CASSGGLATYQETQYF	TGCGCCAGCAGCGGGGGACTAGCCACCTACCAAGAGACCCAGTACTTC
TRBV18	.	.	TRBJ2-3	CASSPQSTDTQYF	TGTGCCAGCTCACCACAGAGCACAGATACGCAGTATTTT
TRBV6-5	.	.	TRBJ2-1	CASSSPGQEQFF	TGTGCCAGCAGTTCACCGGGACAAGAGCAGTTCTTC
TRBV2	.	TRBD2	TRBJ2-1	CASSEEAGGTYNEQFF	TGTGCCAGCAGTGAGGAAGCGGGAGGGACCTACAATGAGCAGTTCTTC
TRBV20-1	few	TRBD2	TRBJ2-7	CSARDLTGGPYEQYF	TGCAGTGCTAGAGATCTTACGGGAGGGCCCTACGAGCAGTACTTC
TRBV20-1	.	.	TRBJ1-1	CSARVAGMDTEAFF	TGCAGTGCTAGAGTGGCAGGGATGGACACTGAAGCTTTCTTT
TRBV28	few	.	TRBJ2-4	CASSLPQVNIQYF	TGTGCCAGCAGTTTGCCACAGGTGAACATTCAGTACTTC
TRBV5-5	.	.	TRBJ2-7	CASSLSQSEGRREQYF	TGTGCCAGCAGCTTAAGTCAATCGGAGGGCCGGCGGGAGCAGTACTTC
TRBV12-3/TRBV12-4	.	.	TRBJ1-5	CASSWLGNQPQHF	TGTGCCAGCAGTTGGTTAGGGAATCAGCCCCAGCATTTT
TRBV29-1	.	.	TRBJ1-2	CSVEGLGYGYTF	TGCAGCGTTGAAGGGCTGGGATATGGCTACACCTTC
TRBV20-1	.	.	TRBJ2-2	CSAFPNTGELFF	TGCAGTGCATTCCCGAACACCGGGGAGCTGTTTTTT
TRBV20-1	.	.	TRBJ2-5	CSAIKGETQYF	TGCAGTGCTATTAAGGGAGAGACCCAGTACTTC
TRBV4-1	.	TRBD1	TRBJ2-2	CASSQSGGTGENTGELFF	TGCGCCAGCAGCCAAAGCGGCGGGACAGGAGAGAACACCGGGGAGCTGTTTTTT
TRBV29-1	.	.	TRBJ2-3	CSVDMEASTDTQYF	TGCAGCGTTGATATGGAGGCTAGCACAGATACGCAGTATTTT
TRBV6-1	.	.	TRBJ1-1	CASSEEGLGTEAFF	TGTGCCAGCAGTGAAGAGGGCTTGGGCACTGAAGCTTTCTTT
TRBV28	few	.	TRBJ2-3	CASSLPLETDTQYF	TGTGCCAGCAGTTTACCCCTAGAAACAGATACGCAGTATTTT
TRBV7-7	.	TRBD1	TRBJ2-5	CASSLTGEKETQYF	TGTGCTAGCAGTCTGACAGGGGAAAAAGAGACCCAGTACTTC
TRBV6-5	.	.	TRBJ2-6	CASSSSTFSGANVLTF	TGTGCCAGCAGTTCCTCGACTTTTTCTGGGGCCAACGTCCTGACTTTC
TRBV5-1	.	.	TRBJ2-1	CASSLGSTNEQFF	TGCGCCAGCAGCTTGGGATCCACCAATGAGCAGTTCTTC
TRBV12-3/TRBV12-4	.	.	TRBJ2-5	CASTQRGKETQYF	TGTGCCAGCACCCAGAGAGGGAAAGAGACCCAGTACTTC
TRBV12-5	.	.	TRBJ2-5	CASGLGYVQETQYF	TGTGCTAGTGGTTTGGGATACGTTCAAGAGACCCAGTACTTC
TRBV7-2	.	.	TRBJ2-5	CASSLVDGRETQYF	TGTGCCAGCAGCTTAGTAGACGGCCGGGAGACCCAGTACTTC
TRBV5-1	.	TRBD2	TRBJ2-5	CASSLGPSGGLQETQYF	TGCGCCAGCAGCTTGGGTCCCAGCGGGGGGCTACAAGAGACCCAGTACTTC
TRBV12-5	few	TRBD1	TRBJ2-6	CASGFLPGGSGANVLTF	TGTGCTAGTGGTTTTCTACCAGGGGGCTCTGGGGCCAACGTCCTGACTTTC
TRBV7-6	.	.	TRBJ2-7	CASSLYTAGGEQYF	TGTGCCAGCAGCTTATATACAGCCGGCGGCGAGCAGTACTTC
TRBV20-1	few	.	TRBJ2-1	CSAPQTGLNEQFF	TGCAGTGCTCCCCAAACAGGCCTCAATGAGCAGTTCTTC
TRBV2	.	.	TRBJ2-7	CASSVNSYEQYF	TGTGCCAGCAGTGTCAACAGCTACGAGCAGTACTTC
TRBV15	.	.	TRBJ1-5	CATSRAGLNQPQHF	TGTGCCACCAGCAGAGCTGGCCTCAATCAGCCCCAGCATTTT
TRBV5-1	.	.	TRBJ1-4	CASSLIQATNEKLFF	TGCGCCAGCAGCTTGATACAGGCAACTAATGAAAAACTGTTTTTT
TRBV7-6	few	TRBD2	TRBJ2-5	CASRLTSGRAPLPETQYF	TGTGCCAGCAGGCTGACTAGCGGGAGGGCCCCCTTACCAGAGACCCAGTACTTC
TRBV28	.	TRBD1	TRBJ2-5	CASSLVSGTGVIETQYF	TGTGCCAGCAGTTTAGTCTCCGGGACAGGGGTAATCGAGACCCAGTACTTC
TRBV29-1	few	.	TRBJ2-3	CSATGLFTDTQYF	TGCAGCGCCACTGGACTTTTCACAGATACGCAGTATTTT
TRBV5-1	.	.	TRBJ1-2	CASSLEGDGYTF	TGCGCCAGCAGCTTGGAAGGGGATGGCTACACCTTC
TRBV20-1	.	.	TRBJ1-5	CSASRTDQPQHF	TGCAGTGCTAGCCGAACAGATCAGCCCCAGCATTTT
TRBV20-1	.	TRBD1	TRBJ2-1	CSAWDRGRRNEQFF	TGCAGTGCCTGGGACAGGGGGAGGAGGAATGAGCAGTTCTTC
TRBV12-3/TRBV12-4	.	.	TRBJ2-5	CASSPRSGETQYF	TGTGCCAGCAGTCCGCGGTCGGGAGAGACCCAGTACTTC
TRBV7-3	few	TRBD2	TRBJ2-1	CASSLRSSGRIYNEQFF	TGTGCCAGCAGCTTAAGGTCTAGCGGGAGAATCTACAATGAGCAGTTCTTC
TRBV6-5	.	TRBD1	TRBJ2-1	CASSLQTGYHEQFF	TGTGCCAGCAGTTTGCAGACAGGGTACCACGAGCAGTTCTTC
TRBV6-1	.	.	TRBJ1-2	CASSETGGNDGYTF	TGTGCCAGCAGTGAAACGGGGGGAAATGATGGCTACACCTTC
TRBV29-1	.	.	TRBJ2-6	CSVETRVTGANVLTF	TGCAGCGTTGAAACTAGGGTAACTGGGGCCAACGTCCTGACTTTC
TRBV29-1	few	.	TRBJ2-5	CSVGGLGETQYF	TGCAGCGTTGGAGGACTGGGAGAGACCCAGTACTTC
TRBV20-1	.	.	TRBJ1-2	CSASNSGPFLGGYTF	TGCAGTGCTAGTAATTCTGGACCCTTTTTGGGGGGCTACACCTTC
TRBV10-3	.	TRBD1	TRBJ1-1	CAISAGDRDTEAFF	TGTGCCATCAGTGCCGGGGACAGAGACACTGAAGCTTTCTTT
TRBV29-1	.	.	TRBJ1-2	CSAHSGNYGYTF	TGCAGCGCTCACTCAGGGAACTATGGCTACACCTTC
TRBV6-5	.	.	TRBJ1-5	CASSYLGSLGDSNQPQHF	TGTGCCAGCAGTTACTTGGGATCTTTAGGGGATAGCAATCAGCCCCAGCATTTT
TRBV6-2/TRBV6-3	.	.	TRBJ1-1	CASSYSLGGRANTEAFF	TGTGCCAGCAGTTACTCGTTGGGGGGCAGAGCGAACACTGAAGCTTTCTTT
TRBV4-1	.	TRBD1	TRBJ1-2	CASSQSVQGARYGYTF	TGCGCCAGCAGCCAATCAGTACAGGGGGCGAGGTATGGCTACACCTTC